This record covers a single T cell receptor (beta chain). What it binds is unknown. TCRdb re-called the reads through MiXCR, storing one row per CDR3 protein. The table has about 63,000 distinct CDR3 sequences, around 20% seen once; the top ten hold about 69%. These data belong to a study of T cell repertoires in cytomegalovirus infection. In the study overall: Both recently identified HLA-C-restricted and well-studied HLA-B-restricted CMV epitopes were used in the study.

Sequences were derived from CD8+ T cells from cultured PBMCs, sampled from culture after CMV antigen stimulation. This receptor was obtained from a human donor in good health (CMV status not recorded). Some clones in this sample may be carry-over from other donors' samples.

The CDR3 loop is CSARNRDYGYTF. In DNA form, the CDR3 reads TGCAGTGCTAGAAACAGGGACTATGGCTACACCTTC. The V and J genes are TRBV20-1 and TRBJ1-2; D perhaps matches TRBD1 (6 bases). This CDR3 is 12 amino acids long. Trimming pared 2 bases from V and 3 bases from J, leaving 7 bases between. The germline V gene encodes CDR1 DFQATT and CDR2 SNEGSKA (reference sequence).